Following are 5 T cell receptor beta chains from one sample sequenced in a study of T-cell memory formation after mild COVID-19. MiXCR, run by TCRdb on the 5' RACE reads, gives a single entry per CDR3 protein. Found here are 450,000 to 650,000 distinct CDR3 sequences, roughly 20% of them singletons; the top ten hold approximately 13%. The sample was PBMCs or a T cell subset sorted from them (not recorded which). These receptors originate from an adult woman who had mild COVID-19 (a few samples of this study predate the infection). Cell type and time point are not known.

The chain recombines TRBV27 with TRBJ2-1; 16 nucleotides match TRBD2. Per the germline V gene, CDR1 is MNHEY and CDR2 is SMNVEV (reference sequence). V gave up 7 bases and J gave up 4 bases; unmatched junction bases: 4. The CDR3 consists of 16 residues. The CDR3 here is CASTPGLAGGYNEQFF. The CDR3 DNA follows: TGTGCCAGCACCCCGGGACTAGCGGGAGGGTACAATGAGCAGTTCTTC.

This clonotype was seen a few times. This chain connects TRBV7-6 to TRBJ2-3; 8 nucleotides line up with TRBD2. CDR3 size: 15 residues. CDR1 is SGHVS, CDR2 FNYEAQ, per germline. With 4 bases clipped from V and 3 bases from J, the junction kept 6 bases outside the gene matches. For the CDR3, the DNA is TGTGCCAGCAGCTCTTCCGGGACTAGAACAGATACGCAGTATTTT. Translation: CASSSSGTRTDTQYF. The full variable domain, its missing parts supplied by reference TRBV7-6 and TRBJ2-3, is GAGVSQSPRYKVTKRGQDVALRCDPISGHVSLYWYRQALGQGPEFLTYFNYEAQQDKSGLPNDRFSAERPEGSISTLTIQRTEQRDSAMYRCASSSSGTRTDTQYFGPGTRLTVL.

This clonotype has more than one count but fewer than ten. The chain combines TRBV12-3 or TRBV12-4 with TRBJ1-5; D perhaps matches TRBD1 (5 bases). Trimming stripped 5 bases from V and 5 bases from J, with 13 bases between. The CDR3 is 14 residues long. In DNA form, the CDR3 reads TGTGCCAGCAGTCTCCGGGGGTCGTATCAGCCCCAGCATTTT. Translating it yields CASSLRGSYQPQHF.

CDR3: CATSDPGGGSSDEQFF. CDR3 nucleotide sequence: TGTGCCACCAGTGATCCCGGAGGAGGGTCTTCGGATGAGCAGTTCTTC. The V and J genes are TRBV24-1 and TRBJ2-1, with D possibly matching TRBD2 (6 bases). V shed 3 bases and J shed 8 bases, with 19 bases lying between them. Germline CDR1 reads KGHDR; CDR2 reads SFDVKD. The CDR3 runs to 16 residues.

This clonotype was counted between two and nine times. J is TRBJ2-5 and V is TRBV7-8; TRBD2 agrees at 9 bases. The junction had 3 bases not matched to a gene; V was cut back by 5 bases and J by 14 bases. Germline CDR1 reads SGHVS; CDR2 reads FQNEAQ. This CDR3 is 10 amino acids long. The CDR3 spells CASSKRGAYF. The DNA for the CDR3 is TGTGCCAGCAGCAAGCGGGGGGCCTACTTC. Variable domain in full (rest from reference TRBV7-8 and TRBJ2-5): GAGVSQSPRYKVAKRGQDVALRCDPISGHVSLFWYQQALGQGPEFLTYFQNEAQLDKSGLPSDRFFAERPEGSVSTLKIQRTQQEDSAVYLCASSKRGAYFGPGTRLLVL.